This is a list of T cell receptor beta chains from one sample in a study of shared clonotypes between healthy human individuals. Sequencing was performed with immunoSEQ multiplex PCR; in TCRdb, only in-frame clones are kept and a portion is missing. The sample has under 600,000 clones, roughly 79% seen once; the top ten hold approximately 12%. The specimen sequenced was PBMCs. The receptors stem from a woman in her thirties or forties in good health. Some clones in this sample may be carry-over from other donors' samples. The CDR3 runs from the conserved cysteine through the conserved F or W. The order of the fields is J gene, D gene, V gene, clone size, CDR3 protein, CDR3 DNA. A D gene is named only where the DNA matches it firmly. Some rows mark clone size as missing; the rest say once, few, many or name a class of expanded clone.

j_gene: TRBJ1-2; d_gene: TRBD1; v_gene: TRBV7-3; abundance: .; CDR3aa: CASSSRIGTVYGYTF; CDR3nt: TGTGCCAGCAGCTCTCGTATAGGGACAGTTTATGGCTACACCTTC
j_gene: TRBJ2-7; d_gene: .; v_gene: TRBV28; abundance: once; CDR3aa: CASFGGSYEQYF; CDR3nt: TGTGCCAGTTTTGGGGGGTCCTACGAGCAGTACTTC
j_gene: TRBJ1-4; d_gene: .; v_gene: TRBV30; abundance: .; CDR3aa: CAWSGQWGENHEKLFF; CDR3nt: TGTGCCTGGAGTGGCCAATGGGGAGAAAATCATGAAAAACTGTTTTTT
j_gene: TRBJ2-3; d_gene: .; v_gene: TRBV6-4; abundance: .; CDR3aa: CASSESLADSTDTQYF; CDR3nt: TGTGCCAGCAGTGAGTCCTTAGCGGATAGCACAGATACGCAGTATTTT
j_gene: TRBJ2-1; d_gene: TRBD1; v_gene: TRBV28; abundance: .; CDR3aa: CASSRGQGSIGFYNEQFF; CDR3nt: TGTGCCAGCAGTAGGGGACAGGGGTCCATTGGTTTCTACAATGAGCAGTTCTTC
j_gene: TRBJ2-4; d_gene: TRBD2; v_gene: TRBV5-1; abundance: .; CDR3aa: CASSSGLAPLWGIQYF; CDR3nt: TGCGCCAGCAGCTCGGGACTAGCCCCTCTCTGGGGCATTCAGTACTTC
j_gene: TRBJ2-7; d_gene: .; v_gene: TRBV28; abundance: .; CDR3aa: CASSLDSYEQYF; CDR3nt: TGTGCCAGCAGTTTAGACTCCTACGAGCAGTACTTC
j_gene: TRBJ2-7; d_gene: TRBD1; v_gene: TRBV11-3; abundance: few; CDR3aa: CASSLDRGGEQYF; CDR3nt: TGTGCCAGCAGCCTTGACAGGGGAGGTGAGCAGTACTTC
j_gene: TRBJ2-2; d_gene: TRBD2; v_gene: TRBV27; abundance: .; CDR3aa: CASSFTSGAGELFF; CDR3nt: TGTGCCAGCAGTTTTACTAGCGGAGCCGGGGAGCTGTTTTTT
j_gene: TRBJ1-3; d_gene: .; v_gene: TRBV5-1; abundance: .; CDR3aa: CASSLEQGPGNTIYF; CDR3nt: TGCGCCAGCAGCTTGGAACAGGGTCCCGGAAACACCATATATTTT
j_gene: TRBJ2-4; d_gene: .; v_gene: TRBV2; abundance: .; CDR3aa: CASSEQLPTGTLAKNIQYF; CDR3nt: TGTGCCAGCAGTGAGCAGTTGCCGACTGGGACTCTAGCCAAAAACATTCAGTACTTC
j_gene: TRBJ2-7; d_gene: TRBD1; v_gene: TRBV15; abundance: once; CDR3aa: CATSRDKVLDRSPYEQYF; CDR3nt: TGTGCCACCAGCAGAGATAAAGTCTTGGACAGGAGCCCCTACGAGCAGTACTTC
j_gene: TRBJ2-5; d_gene: TRBD2; v_gene: TRBV11-2; abundance: .; CDR3aa: CASSRLAGGLYQETQYF; CDR3nt: TGTGCCAGCAGCCGTTTAGCGGGAGGGCTCTACCAAGAGACCCAGTACTTC
j_gene: TRBJ2-1; d_gene: TRBD2; v_gene: TRBV28; abundance: .; CDR3aa: CASSFAVGTSGIDEQFF; CDR3nt: TGTGCCAGCAGTTTCGCTGTGGGGACTAGCGGGATCGATGAGCAGTTCTTC
j_gene: TRBJ2-1; d_gene: .; v_gene: TRBV9; abundance: .; CDR3aa: CASSPPGGPWDEQFF; CDR3nt: TGTGCCAGCAGCCCCCCCGGGGGCCCCTGGGATGAGCAGTTCTTC
j_gene: TRBJ1-1; d_gene: .; v_gene: TRBV6-6; abundance: .; CDR3aa: CASKEGQRYTEAFF; CDR3nt: TGTGCCAGCAAGGAAGGACAGAGATACACTGAAGCTTTCTTT
j_gene: TRBJ2-1; d_gene: .; v_gene: TRBV5-1; abundance: .; CDR3aa: CASSFVSGNEQFF; CDR3nt: TGCGCCAGCAGTTTTGTATCGGGGAATGAGCAGTTCTTC
j_gene: TRBJ1-1; d_gene: TRBD1; v_gene: TRBV2; abundance: once; CDR3aa: CASSLGQGDTEAFF; CDR3nt: TGTGCCAGCAGCCTTGGGCAGGGGGACACTGAAGCTTTCTTT
j_gene: TRBJ1-1; d_gene: .; v_gene: TRBV5-1; abundance: few; CDR3aa: CASSLGTIYEAFF; CDR3nt: TGCGCCAGCAGCTTAGGAACAATTTATGAAGCTTTCTTT
j_gene: TRBJ2-7; d_gene: .; v_gene: TRBV27; abundance: once; CDR3aa: CASTRLGFYEQYF; CDR3nt: TGTGCCAGCACTCGTTTGGGATTCTACGAGCAGTACTTC
j_gene: TRBJ2-7; d_gene: TRBD2; v_gene: TRBV19; abundance: .; CDR3aa: CASSSHGLVYEQYF; CDR3nt: TGTGCCAGTAGTAGTCATGGACTAGTCTACGAGCAGTACTTC
j_gene: TRBJ2-7; d_gene: TRBD2; v_gene: TRBV6-1; abundance: .; CDR3aa: CAISEAGGPYEQYF; CDR3nt: TGTGCCATCAGTGAAGCGGGAGGACCTTACGAGCAGTACTTC
j_gene: TRBJ2-5; d_gene: .; v_gene: TRBV7-6; abundance: .; CDR3aa: CASSHRGRERRPATQYF; CDR3nt: TGTGCCAGCAGCCACCGGGGGCGGGAGCGCCGGCCGGCGACCCAGTACTTC
j_gene: TRBJ1-1; d_gene: .; v_gene: TRBV11-3; abundance: .; CDR3aa: CASSQTGSTEAFF; CDR3nt: TGTGCCAGCAGCCAAACAGGGAGCACTGAAGCTTTCTTT
j_gene: TRBJ2-1; d_gene: TRBD2; v_gene: TRBV6-4; abundance: few; CDR3aa: CASSEGERGYNEQFF; CDR3nt: TGTGCCAGCAGTGAGGGGGAGCGGGGGTACAATGAGCAGTTCTTC
j_gene: TRBJ2-3; d_gene: .; v_gene: TRBV19; abundance: .; CDR3aa: CASSLAITDTQYF; CDR3nt: TGTGCCAGTAGTTTAGCGATTACAGATACGCAGTATTTT
j_gene: TRBJ2-2; d_gene: TRBD2; v_gene: TRBV2; abundance: .; CDR3aa: CAKGQAGGDTGELFF; CDR3nt: TGTGCCAAGGGACAAGCGGGAGGAGACACCGGGGAGCTGTTTTTT
j_gene: TRBJ2-7; d_gene: TRBD2; v_gene: TRBV5-1; abundance: .; CDR3aa: CASSRGGSSYYEQYF; CDR3nt: TGCGCCAGCAGCCGCGGGGGTAGCAGCTACTACGAGCAGTACTTC
j_gene: TRBJ1-1; d_gene: TRBD1; v_gene: TRBV19; abundance: .; CDR3aa: CASSMRDRATEAFF; CDR3nt: TGTGCCAGTAGTATGAGGGACAGGGCCACTGAAGCTTTCTTT
j_gene: TRBJ2-3; d_gene: .; v_gene: TRBV9; abundance: .; CDR3aa: CASSVGRDTDTQYF; CDR3nt: TGTGCCAGCAGCGTAGGGCGAGACACAGATACGCAGTATTTT
j_gene: TRBJ2-5; d_gene: .; v_gene: TRBV19; abundance: .; CDR3aa: CASSIMYSIVRQTQYF; CDR3nt: TGTGCCAGTAGTATCATGTACAGCATAGTCAGGCAGACCCAGTACTTC
j_gene: TRBJ1-4; d_gene: TRBD1; v_gene: TRBV6-6; abundance: .; CDR3aa: CASSYSTGGVEKLFF; CDR3nt: TGTGCCAGCAGTTACTCGACAGGGGGAGTGGAAAAACTGTTTTTT